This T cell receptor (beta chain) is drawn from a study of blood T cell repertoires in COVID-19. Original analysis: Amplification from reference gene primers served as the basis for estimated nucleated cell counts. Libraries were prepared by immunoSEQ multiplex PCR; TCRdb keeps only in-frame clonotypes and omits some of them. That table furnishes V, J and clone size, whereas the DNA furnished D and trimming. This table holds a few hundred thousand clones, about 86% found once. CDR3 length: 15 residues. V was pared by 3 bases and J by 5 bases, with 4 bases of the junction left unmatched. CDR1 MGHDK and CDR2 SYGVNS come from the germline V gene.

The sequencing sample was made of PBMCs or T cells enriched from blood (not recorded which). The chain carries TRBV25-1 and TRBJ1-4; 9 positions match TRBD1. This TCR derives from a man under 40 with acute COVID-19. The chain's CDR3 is CASSDFGTGNEKLFF. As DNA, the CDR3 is TGTGCCAGCAGTGATTTTGGGACAGGGAATGAAAAACTGTTTTTT.